This record concerns one TCR beta chain sequence. A much larger clone is a single base away; this may be a read error. Vbeta (60) and Jbeta (13) primers were used in the PCR. Measured with immunoSEQ multiplex PCR; TCRdb has only the in-frame clones, and not every one. The sample contains about 300,000 clones, more than 80% of which appear only once. This entry comes from a study of cytomegalovirus exposure and HLA in healthy donors. Study as a whole: In an early release, HLA-typed donors contributed some 80 million unique TCR sequences.

The sequencing sample was made of PBMCs. This TCR came from a man aged 35 to 55 in good health and CMV-seropositive.

The CDR3 protein is CASSLKGAYEQYF. The CDR3 DNA is TGTGCCAGCAGCTTAAAGGGGGCCTACGAGCAGTACTTC. The chain couples TRBV7-2 to TRBJ2-7; possible D gene TRBD1, 6 bases. The CDR3 contains 13 residues. Germline V lookup: CDR1 SGHTA, CDR2 FQGNSA. Trimming took off 2 bases at V and 2 bases at J, with 7 bases between the two ends.